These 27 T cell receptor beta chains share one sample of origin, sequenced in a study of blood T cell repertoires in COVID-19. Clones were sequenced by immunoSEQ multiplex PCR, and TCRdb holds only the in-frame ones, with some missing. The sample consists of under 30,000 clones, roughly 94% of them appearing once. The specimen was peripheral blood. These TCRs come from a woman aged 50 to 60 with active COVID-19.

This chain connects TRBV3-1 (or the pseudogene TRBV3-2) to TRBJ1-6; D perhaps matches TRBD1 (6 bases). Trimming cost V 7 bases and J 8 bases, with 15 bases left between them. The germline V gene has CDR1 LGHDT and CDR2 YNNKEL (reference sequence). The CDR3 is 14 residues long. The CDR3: CASTSGTNDSPLHF. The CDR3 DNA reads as TGTGCCAGCACCTCCGGGACAAATGATTCACCCCTCCACTTT.

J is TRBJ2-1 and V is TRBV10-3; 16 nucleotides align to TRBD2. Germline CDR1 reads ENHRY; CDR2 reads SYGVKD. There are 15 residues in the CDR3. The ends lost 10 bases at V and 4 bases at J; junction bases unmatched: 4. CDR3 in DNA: TGTGCCACCGGGACTAGCGGGGGGGAATACAATGAGCAGTTCTTC. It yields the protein CATGTSGGEYNEQFF.

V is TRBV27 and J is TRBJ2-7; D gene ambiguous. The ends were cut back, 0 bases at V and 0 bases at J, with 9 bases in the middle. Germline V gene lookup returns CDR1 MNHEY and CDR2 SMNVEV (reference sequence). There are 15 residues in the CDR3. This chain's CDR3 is CASSLSLLSSYEQYF. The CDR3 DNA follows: TGTGCCAGCAGTTTATCGCTGCTGAGCTCCTACGAGCAGTACTTC.

The CDR3 reads CATRGTGNKETQYF. CDR3 sequence (DNA): TGTGCCACCAGGGGGACAGGGAACAAAGAGACCCAGTACTTC. The V gene is TRBV19, the J gene TRBJ2-5; 9 bases line up with TRBD1. Trimming cost V 10 bases and J 3 bases; bases outside gene matches: 9. The CDR3 is 14 amino acids. Germline V gene data show CDR1 as LNHDA and CDR2 as SQIVND (reference sequence). Using reference TRBV19 and TRBJ2-5 for the parts outside the CDR3, the full variable domain is DGGITQSPKYLFRKEGQNVTLSCEQNLNHDAMYWYRQDPGQGLRLIYYSQIVNDFQKGDIAEGYSVSREKKESFPLTVTSAQKNPTAFYLCATRGTGNKETQYFGPGTRLLVL.

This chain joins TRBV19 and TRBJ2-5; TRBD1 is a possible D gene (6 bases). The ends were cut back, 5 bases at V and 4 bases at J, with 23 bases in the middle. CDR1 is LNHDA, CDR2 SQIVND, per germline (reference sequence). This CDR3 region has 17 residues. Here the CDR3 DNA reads TGTGCCAGTAGTTCCCCCCTGACTGCAGGGGTTGGAGAGACCCAGTACTTC. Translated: CASSSPLTAGVGETQYF.

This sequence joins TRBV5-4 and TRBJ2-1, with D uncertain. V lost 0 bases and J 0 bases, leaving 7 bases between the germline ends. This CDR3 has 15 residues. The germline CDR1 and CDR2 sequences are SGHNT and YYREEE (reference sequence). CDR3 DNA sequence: TGTGCCAGCAGCTTGGACGCGAGCTCCTACAATGAGCAGTTCTTC. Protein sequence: CASSLDASSYNEQFF.

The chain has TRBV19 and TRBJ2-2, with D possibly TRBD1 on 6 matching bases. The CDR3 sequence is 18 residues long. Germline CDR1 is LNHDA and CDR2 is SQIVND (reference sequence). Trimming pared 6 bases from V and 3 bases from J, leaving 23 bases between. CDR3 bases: TGTGCCAGTAGCCAAAGGGGAGTGAGGACAGAACACACCGGGGAGCTGTTTTTT. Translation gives CASSQRGVRTEHTGELFF.

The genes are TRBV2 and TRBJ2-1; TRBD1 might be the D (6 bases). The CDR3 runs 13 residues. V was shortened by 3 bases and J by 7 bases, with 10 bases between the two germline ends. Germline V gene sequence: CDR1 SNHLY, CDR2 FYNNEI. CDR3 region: CASSDRGWNEQFF. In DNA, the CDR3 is TGTGCCAGCAGTGACAGGGGTTGGAATGAGCAGTTCTTC.

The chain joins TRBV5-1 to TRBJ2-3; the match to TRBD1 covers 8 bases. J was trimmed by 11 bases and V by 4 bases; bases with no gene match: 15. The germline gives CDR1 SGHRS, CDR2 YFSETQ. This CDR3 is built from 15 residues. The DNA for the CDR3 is TGCGCCAGCAGCCCCGGACAGGGAAGCTGGGGGGAGCAGTATTTT. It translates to CASSPGQGSWGEQYF.

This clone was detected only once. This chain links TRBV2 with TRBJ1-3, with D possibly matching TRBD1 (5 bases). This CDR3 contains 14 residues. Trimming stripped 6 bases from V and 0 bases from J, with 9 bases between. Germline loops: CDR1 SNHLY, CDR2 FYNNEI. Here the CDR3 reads CASSGGDSGNTIYF. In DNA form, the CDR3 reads TGTGCCAGCAGCGGGGGGGACTCTGGAAACACCATATATTTT.

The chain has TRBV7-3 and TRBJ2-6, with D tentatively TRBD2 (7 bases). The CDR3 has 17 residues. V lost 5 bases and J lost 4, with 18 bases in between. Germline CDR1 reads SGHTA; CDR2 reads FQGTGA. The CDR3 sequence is CASSPGEGRSGANVLTF. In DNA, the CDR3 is TGTGCCAGCAGCCCAGGGGAGGGAAGGTCGGGGGCCAACGTCCTGACTTTC.

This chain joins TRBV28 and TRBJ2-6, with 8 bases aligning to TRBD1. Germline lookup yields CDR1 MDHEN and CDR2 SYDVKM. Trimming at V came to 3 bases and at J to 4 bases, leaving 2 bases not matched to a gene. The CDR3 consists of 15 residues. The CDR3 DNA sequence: TGTGCCAGCAGTTTTCAGGGGGCCGGGGCCAACGTCCTGACTTTC. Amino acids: CASSFQGAGANVLTF.

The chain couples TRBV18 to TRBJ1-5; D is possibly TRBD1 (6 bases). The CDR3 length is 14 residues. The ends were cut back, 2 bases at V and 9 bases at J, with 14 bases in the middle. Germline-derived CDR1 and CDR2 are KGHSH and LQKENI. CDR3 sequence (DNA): TGTGCCAGCTCACCAATCCGGGACACCGCGCCCCAGCATTTT. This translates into CASSPIRDTAPQHF.

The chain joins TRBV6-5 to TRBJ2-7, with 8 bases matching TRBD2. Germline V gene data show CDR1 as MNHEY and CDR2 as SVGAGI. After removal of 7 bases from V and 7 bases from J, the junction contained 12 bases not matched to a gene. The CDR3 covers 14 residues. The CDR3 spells CASKPIRLAREQYF. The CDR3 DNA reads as TGTGCCAGCAAACCGATCCGACTAGCGAGGGAGCAGTACTTC.

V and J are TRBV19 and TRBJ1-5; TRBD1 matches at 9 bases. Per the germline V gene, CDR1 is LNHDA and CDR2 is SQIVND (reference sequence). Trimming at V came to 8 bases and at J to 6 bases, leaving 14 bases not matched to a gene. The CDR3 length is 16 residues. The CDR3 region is CASSPRHDRGTQPQHF. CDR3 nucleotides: TGTGCCAGTTCACCACGACACGACAGGGGGACTCAGCCCCAGCATTTT.

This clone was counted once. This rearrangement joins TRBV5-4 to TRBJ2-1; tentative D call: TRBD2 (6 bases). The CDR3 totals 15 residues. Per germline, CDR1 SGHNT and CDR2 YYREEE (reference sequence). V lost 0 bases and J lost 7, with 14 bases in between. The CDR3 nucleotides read TGTGCCAGCAGCTTGGCCTCGGGAGCGCGGAATGAGCAGTTCTTC. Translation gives CASSLASGARNEQFF.

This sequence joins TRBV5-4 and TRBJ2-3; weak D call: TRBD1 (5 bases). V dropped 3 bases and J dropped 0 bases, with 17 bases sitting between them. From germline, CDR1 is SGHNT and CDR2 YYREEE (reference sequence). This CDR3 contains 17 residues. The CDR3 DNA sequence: TGTGCCAGCAGCTCTAGACAGTGGGTTTCTAGCACAGATACGCAGTATTTT. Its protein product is CASSSRQWVSSTDTQYF.

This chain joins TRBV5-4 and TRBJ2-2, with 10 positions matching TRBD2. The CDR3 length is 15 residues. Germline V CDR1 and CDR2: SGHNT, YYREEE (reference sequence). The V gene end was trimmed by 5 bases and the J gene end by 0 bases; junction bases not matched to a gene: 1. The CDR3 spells CASRAGGSNTGELFF. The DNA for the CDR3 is TGTGCCAGCAGAGCGGGGGGGTCGAACACCGGGGAGCTGTTTTTT.

The DNA for the CDR3 is TGTGCCAGCAGTCTCAGAACAGATACGCAGTATTTT. It yields the protein CASSLRTDTQYF. The chain carries TRBV2 and TRBJ2-3; D call uncertain. V lost 5 bases to trimming and J lost 3 bases, with 6 bases between them. From germline, CDR1 is SNHLY and CDR2 FYNNEI. This CDR3 contains 12 residues.

CDR3 region: CASSAGTGAGYYGYTF. The DNA of the CDR3 is TGTGCCAGTAGTGCCGGGACAGGGGCGGGGTACTATGGCTACACCTTC. This chain links TRBV19 with TRBJ1-2, with 10 bases matching TRBD1. The V gene's germline CDR1 is LNHDA and CDR2 SQIVND (reference sequence). The CDR3 contains 16 residues. V lost 5 bases to trimming and J lost 3 bases; unmatched junction nucleotides: 9.

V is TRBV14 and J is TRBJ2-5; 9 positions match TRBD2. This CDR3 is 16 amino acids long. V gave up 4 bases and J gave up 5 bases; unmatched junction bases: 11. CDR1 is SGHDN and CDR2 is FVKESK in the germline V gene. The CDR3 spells CASSLSGGIISETQYF. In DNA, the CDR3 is TGTGCCAGCAGCCTGAGCGGGGGGATCATTTCTGAGACCCAGTACTTC.

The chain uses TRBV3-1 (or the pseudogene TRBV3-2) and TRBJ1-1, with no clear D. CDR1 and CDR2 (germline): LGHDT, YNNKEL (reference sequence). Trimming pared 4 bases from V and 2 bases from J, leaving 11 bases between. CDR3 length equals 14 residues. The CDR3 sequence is CASSPELVNTEAFF. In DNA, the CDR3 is TGTGCCAGCAGCCCTGAGCTAGTAAACACTGAAGCTTTCTTT.

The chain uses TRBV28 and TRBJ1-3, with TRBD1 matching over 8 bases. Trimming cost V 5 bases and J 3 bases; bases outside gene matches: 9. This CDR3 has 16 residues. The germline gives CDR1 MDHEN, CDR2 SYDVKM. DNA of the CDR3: TGTGCCAGCAGTCTTCGACAGGGGTCGGGTGGAAACACCATATATTTT. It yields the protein CASSLRQGSGGNTIYF.

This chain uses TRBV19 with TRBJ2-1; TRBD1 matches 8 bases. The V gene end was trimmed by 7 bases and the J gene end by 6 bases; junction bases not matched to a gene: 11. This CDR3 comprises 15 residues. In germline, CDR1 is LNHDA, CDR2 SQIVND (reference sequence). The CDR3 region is CASNAFGQGGNEQFF. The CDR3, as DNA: TGTGCCAGTAATGCCTTTGGACAGGGCGGCAATGAGCAGTTCTTC.

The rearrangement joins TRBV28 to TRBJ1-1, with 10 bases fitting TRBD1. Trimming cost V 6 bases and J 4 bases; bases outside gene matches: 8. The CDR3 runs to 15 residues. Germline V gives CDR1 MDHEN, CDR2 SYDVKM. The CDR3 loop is CASSQTGGTPTEAFF. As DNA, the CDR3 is TGTGCCAGCAGCCAGACAGGGGGCACTCCCACTGAAGCTTTCTTT.

In nucleotides, the CDR3 is TGTGCCAGCTCCCCCACGACAAGTGATGGAAAACTGTTTTTT. Translated: CASSPTTSDGKLFF. The chain links TRBV18 to TRBJ1-4; D ambiguous. Germline V gene data show CDR1 as KGHSH and CDR2 as LQKENI. V lost 6 bases to trimming and J lost 10 bases, with 18 bases between them. This CDR3 region has 14 residues.

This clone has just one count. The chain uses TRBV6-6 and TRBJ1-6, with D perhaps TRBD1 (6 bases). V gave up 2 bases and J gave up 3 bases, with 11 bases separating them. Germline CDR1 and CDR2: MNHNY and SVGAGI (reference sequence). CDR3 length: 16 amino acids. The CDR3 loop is CASSYIQGDYNSPLHF. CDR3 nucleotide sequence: TGTGCCAGCAGTTACATACAGGGAGACTATAATTCACCCCTCCACTTT.